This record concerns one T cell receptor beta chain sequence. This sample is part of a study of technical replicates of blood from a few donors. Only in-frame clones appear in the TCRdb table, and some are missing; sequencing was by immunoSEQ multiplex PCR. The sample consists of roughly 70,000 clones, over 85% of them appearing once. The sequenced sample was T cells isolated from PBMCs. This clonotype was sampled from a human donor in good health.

The CDR3 DNA sequence: TGCAGCGTTGTGGACACGAACACTGAAGCTTTCTTT. Translated: CSVVDTNTEAFF. This chain uses TRBV29-1 with TRBJ1-1, with D tentatively TRBD1 (5 bases). V was trimmed by 4 bases and J by 1 base, leaving 7 bases between them. This CDR3 spans 12 amino acids. From germline, CDR1 is SQVTM and CDR2 ANQGSEA.